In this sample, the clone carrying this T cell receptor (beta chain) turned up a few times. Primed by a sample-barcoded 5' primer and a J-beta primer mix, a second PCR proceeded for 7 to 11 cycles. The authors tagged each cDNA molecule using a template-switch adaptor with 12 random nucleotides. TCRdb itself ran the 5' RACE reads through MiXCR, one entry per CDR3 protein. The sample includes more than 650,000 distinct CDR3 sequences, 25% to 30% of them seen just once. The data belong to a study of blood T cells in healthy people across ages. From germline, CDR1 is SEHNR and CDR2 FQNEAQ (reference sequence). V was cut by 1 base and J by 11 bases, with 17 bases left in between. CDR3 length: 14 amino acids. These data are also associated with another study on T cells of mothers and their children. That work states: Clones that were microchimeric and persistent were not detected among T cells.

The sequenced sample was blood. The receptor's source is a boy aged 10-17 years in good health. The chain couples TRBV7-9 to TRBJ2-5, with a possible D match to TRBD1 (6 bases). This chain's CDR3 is CASSLEVGAQGQYF. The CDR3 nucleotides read TGTGCCAGCAGCTTAGAGGTGGGGGCTCAGGGGCAGTACTTC.